Listed here are 15 T cell receptor beta chains from one sample, sequenced in a study of blood T cells in healthy people across ages. Sample-barcoded 5' priming and a J-beta primer mix drove a second PCR of 7 to 11 cycles. TCRdb redid the calling of the 5' RACE reads with MiXCR, one entry per CDR3 protein. The data show about 780,000 distinct CDR3 sequences, about a quarter seen once. These same data were also listed under a study on T cells of mothers and their children.

The sequencing sample was made of blood. The receptors stem from a boy between 10 and 17 years old in good health.

This rearrangement joins TRBV27 to TRBJ2-5; D not resolved. Trimming removed 5 bases from V and 4 bases from J, with 11 bases in between. Looked up from germline, CDR1 is MNHEY and CDR2 is SMNVEV (reference sequence). The CDR3 is made up of 13 amino acids. The CDR3 region is CASSPLGPETQYF. DNA of the CDR3: TGTGCCAGCAGTCCCCTCGGCCCAGAGACCCAGTACTTC.

The chain recombines TRBV9 with TRBJ2-5; D ambiguous. The end of the DNA aligns better with TRBJ2-1, so the J call may be wrong. This CDR3 comprises 13 residues. In germline, CDR1 is SGDLS, CDR2 YYNGEE. CDR3 sequence (DNA): TGTGCCAGCAGCGTAACCGGATTCGATGAGCAGTTCTTC. Protein sequence: CASSVTGFDEQFF.

The chain combines TRBV20-1 with TRBJ2-5; TRBD2 matches at 12 bases. V was pared by 6 bases and J by 11 bases, with 10 bases of the junction left unmatched. CDR3 length equals 13 residues. Germline V gene sequence: CDR1 DFQATT, CDR2 SNEGSKA (reference sequence). CDR3 sequence: CSARLAGAGGQYF. For the CDR3, the DNA is TGCAGTGCCCGACTAGCGGGAGCCGGCGGGCAGTACTTC.

The chain joins TRBV12-3 or TRBV12-4 to TRBJ2-3; D unclear. The germline V and J ends were trimmed by 3 bases and 0 bases, with 10 bases remaining between them. This CDR3 spans 15 amino acids. CDR3 DNA sequence: TGTGCCAGCAGTTTTGTCCGGGCCAGCACAGATACGCAGTATTTT. Translating gives CASSFVRASTDTQYF.

This chain connects TRBV20-1 to TRBJ2-2; D gene unclear. With 0 bases removed from V and 5 bases from J, the gap between germline ends came to 7 bases. Looked up from germline, CDR1 is DFQATT and CDR2 is SNEGSKA (reference sequence). This CDR3 has 13 amino acids. The CDR3, as DNA: TGCAGTGCTAGAGATGGGCCTACCGGGGAGCTGTTTTTT. Encoded protein: CSARDGPTGELFF.

The rearrangement uses TRBV9 and TRBJ2-5, with 8 positions matching TRBD2. Trimming removed 3 bases from V and 11 bases from J; junction bases left unmatched: 12. Germline V lookup: CDR1 SGDLS, CDR2 YYNGEE. The length of the CDR3 is 14 residues. CDR3 DNA sequence: TGTGCCAGCAGCGCCCATAGCGGGGTGATAGAGCAGTACTTC. Protein: CASSAHSGVIEQYF.

This clonotype was counted a few times. This chain links TRBV5-6 with TRBJ1-2; D ambiguous. This CDR3 has 13 amino acids. Germline V gene data show CDR1 as SGHDT and CDR2 as YYEEEE. Deletions cut 2 bases from V and 2 bases from J, with 7 bases between. The CDR3 is CASSFPWNYGYTF. In DNA, the CDR3 is TGTGCCAGCAGCTTCCCTTGGAACTATGGCTACACCTTC.

This clonotype was detected a few times. V and J are TRBV3-1 and TRBJ2-3, with 13 bases identical to TRBD2. J gave up 4 bases and V 4 bases, and 8 bases lay outside the gene matches. CDR1 is LGHDT, CDR2 YNNKEL, per germline (reference sequence). This CDR3 is built from 17 residues. CDR3 DNA sequence: TGTGCCAGCAGCCTCAGGAAACTAGCGGGGGGGCCAGATACGCAGTATTTT. Translation: CASSLRKLAGGPDTQYF.

This clonotype came up a few times. The J gene is TRBJ2-7, the V gene TRBV20-1, with a tentative D call TRBD1 (6 bases). The germline V gene has CDR1 DFQATT and CDR2 SNEGSKA (reference sequence). This CDR3 is 13 amino acids long. Trimming stripped 3 bases from V and 3 bases from J, with 12 bases between. For the CDR3, the DNA is TGCAGTGCTAGCATTATACAGGGCTACGAGCAGTACTTC. It encodes CSASIIQGYEQYF.

This chain connects TRBV9 to TRBJ2-6; D not certain. The germline V gene encodes CDR1 SGDLS and CDR2 YYNGEE. Between the trimmed V and J ends, which lost 2 bases and 13 bases, there was a span of 13 bases. CDR3 size: 13 residues. The CDR3 DNA reads TGTGCCAGCAGCGTCCTCTCGGGCTCAGTCCTGACTTTC. Protein: CASSVLSGSVLTF.

V is TRBV27 and J is TRBJ2-7, with a weak D call TRBD1 (6 bases). The CDR3 length is 14 residues. V lost 5 bases and J lost 7, with 18 bases in between. CDR1 and CDR2 from the germline V gene are MNHEY and SMNVEV (reference sequence). The CDR3 DNA reads as TGTGCCAGCAGTCTCACAGGGCTACCTAATGAGCAGTACTTC. It codes for CASSLTGLPNEQYF.

Concerning this clonotype: This may be a read error: a much more frequent sequence differs by one nucleotide. The chain is built from TRBV6-5 and TRBJ2-1; the D is unclear. V gave up 2 bases and J gave up 7 bases, with 12 bases separating them. The CDR3 runs to 14 residues. Germline loops: CDR1 MNHEY, CDR2 SVGAGI. In DNA form, the CDR3 reads TGTGCCAGCAGTTACCAAATTAGCTGGAATGAGCAGTTCTTC. Its protein product is CASSYQISWNEQFF.

Only a few counts were recorded for this clonotype. The chain is built from TRBV27 and TRBJ2-7; TRBD1 aligns across 8 bases. Germline loops: CDR1 MNHEY, CDR2 SMNVEV (reference sequence). V lost 2 bases, J lost 5 bases, and 5 bases stayed unmatched. The CDR3 runs to 14 residues. The CDR3 here is CASSLQGALNEQYF. Written as DNA, the CDR3 is TGTGCCAGCAGTTTACAGGGGGCGCTTAACGAGCAGTACTTC.

This clonotype was found a few times. This chain links TRBV29-1 with TRBJ1-1; 9 bases line up with TRBD1. Trimming cost V 3 bases and J 3 bases; bases outside gene matches: 5. Germline CDR1 reads SQVTM; CDR2 reads ANQGSEA. The CDR3 is made up of 14 amino acids. The CDR3 DNA reads as TGCAGCGTTGAGGGACAGGGAAGAGACACTGAAGCTTTCTTT. It encodes CSVEGQGRDTEAFF.

The chain recombines TRBV29-1 with TRBJ2-5, with unresolved D. The CDR3 runs to 13 residues. Germline lookup yields CDR1 SQVTM and CDR2 ANQGSEA. V was clipped by 3 bases and J by 6 bases, with 14 bases between them. CDR3 nucleotides: TGCAGCGTTGAGGGCCAGGTCAGAAAGACCCAGTACTTC. Protein sequence: CSVEGQVRKTQYF.